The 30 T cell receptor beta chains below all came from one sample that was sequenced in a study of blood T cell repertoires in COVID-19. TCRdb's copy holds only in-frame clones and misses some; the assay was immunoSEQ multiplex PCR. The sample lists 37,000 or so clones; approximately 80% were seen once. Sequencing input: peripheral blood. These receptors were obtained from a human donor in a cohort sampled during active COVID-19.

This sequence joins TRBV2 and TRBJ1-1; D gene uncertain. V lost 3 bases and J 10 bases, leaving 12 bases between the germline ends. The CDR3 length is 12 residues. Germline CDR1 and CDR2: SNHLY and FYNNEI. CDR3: CASSDPDISAFF. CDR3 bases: TGTGCCAGCAGTGATCCCGACATTTCAGCTTTCTTT.

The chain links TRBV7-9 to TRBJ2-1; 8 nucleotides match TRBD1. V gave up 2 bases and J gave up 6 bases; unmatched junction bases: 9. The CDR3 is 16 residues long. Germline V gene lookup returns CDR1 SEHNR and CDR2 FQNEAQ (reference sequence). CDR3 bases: TGTGCCAGCAGCTTATGGTCAGGCCAGGGGGCCAATGAGCAGTTCTTC. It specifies CASSLWSGQGANEQFF.

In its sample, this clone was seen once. The CDR3 DNA reads as TGCGCCAGCAGTGGACTAGCGGTGTCGGGGGGCACAGATACGCAGTATTTT. This codes for CASSGLAVSGGTDTQYF. The chain links TRBV5-1 to TRBJ2-3; TRBD2 aligns across 10 bases. J gave up 1 base and V 5 bases, and 10 bases lay outside the gene matches. The CDR3 is 17 amino acids. Germline V lookup: CDR1 SGHRS, CDR2 YFSETQ.

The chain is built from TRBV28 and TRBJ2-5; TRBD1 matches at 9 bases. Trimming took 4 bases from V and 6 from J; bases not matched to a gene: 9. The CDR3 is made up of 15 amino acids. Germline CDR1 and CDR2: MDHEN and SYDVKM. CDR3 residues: CASSSTGQGEKTQYF. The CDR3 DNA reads TGTGCCAGCAGTTCCACGGGACAGGGAGAAAAGACCCAGTACTTC.

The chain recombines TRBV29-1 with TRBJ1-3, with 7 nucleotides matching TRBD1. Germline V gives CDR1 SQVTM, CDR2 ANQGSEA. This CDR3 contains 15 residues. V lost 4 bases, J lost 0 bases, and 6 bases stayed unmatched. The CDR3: CSVGQGPSSGNTIYF. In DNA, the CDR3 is TGCAGCGTTGGACAGGGCCCTTCCTCTGGAAACACCATATATTTT.

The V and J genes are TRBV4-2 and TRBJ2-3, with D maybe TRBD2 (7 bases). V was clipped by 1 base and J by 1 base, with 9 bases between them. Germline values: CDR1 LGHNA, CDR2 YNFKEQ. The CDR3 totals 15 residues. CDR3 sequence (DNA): TGTGCCAGCAGCCAAGTAGGGGGGGGCACAGATACGCAGTATTTT. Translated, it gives CASSQVGGGTDTQYF.

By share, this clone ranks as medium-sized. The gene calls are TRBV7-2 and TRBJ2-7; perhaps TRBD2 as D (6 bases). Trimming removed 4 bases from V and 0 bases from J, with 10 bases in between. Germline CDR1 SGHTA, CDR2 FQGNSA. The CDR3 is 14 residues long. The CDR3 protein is CASSSVGLSYEQYF. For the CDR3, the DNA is TGTGCCAGCAGCTCAGTGGGACTCTCCTACGAGCAGTACTTC. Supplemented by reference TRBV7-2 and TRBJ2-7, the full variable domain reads GAGVSQSPSNKVTEKGKDVELRCDPISGHTALYWYRQSLGQGLEFLIYFQGNSAPDKSGLPSDRFSAERTGGSVSTLTIQRTQQEDSAVYLCASSSVGLSYEQYFGPGTRLTVT.

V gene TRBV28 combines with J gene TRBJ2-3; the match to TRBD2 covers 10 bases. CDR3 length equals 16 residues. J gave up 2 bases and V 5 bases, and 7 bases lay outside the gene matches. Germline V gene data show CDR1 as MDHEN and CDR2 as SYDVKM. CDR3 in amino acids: CASSEPTSGATDTQYF. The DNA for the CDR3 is TGTGCCAGCAGTGAACCCACTAGCGGGGCCACAGATACGCAGTATTTT.

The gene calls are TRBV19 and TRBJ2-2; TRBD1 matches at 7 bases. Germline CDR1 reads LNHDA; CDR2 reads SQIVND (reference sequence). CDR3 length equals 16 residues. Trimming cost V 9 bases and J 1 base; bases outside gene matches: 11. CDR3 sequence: CARSPIRTGNTGELFF. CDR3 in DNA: TGTGCCAGGTCCCCCATTCGGACAGGGAACACCGGGGAGCTGTTTTTT.

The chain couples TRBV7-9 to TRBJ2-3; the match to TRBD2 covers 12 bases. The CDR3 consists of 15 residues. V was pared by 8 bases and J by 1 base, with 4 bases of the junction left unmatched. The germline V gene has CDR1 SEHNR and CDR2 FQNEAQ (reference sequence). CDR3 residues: CASGASGGGTDTQYF. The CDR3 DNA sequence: TGTGCCAGCGGAGCTAGCGGGGGGGGCACAGATACGCAGTATTTT.

The CDR3 DNA is TGCGCCAGCAGCCGCAAAGGTGGGAGGCTAGCGGGAATACCCTCCTACAATGAGCAGTTCTTC. It yields the protein CASSRKGGRLAGIPSYNEQFF. The chain couples TRBV4-3 to TRBJ2-1, with TRBD2 matching over 9 bases. Germline trimming cut 4 bases from V and 0 bases from J; bases unmatched to any gene: 19. Germline CDR1 reads LGHNA; CDR2 reads YSLEER. The CDR3 runs 21 residues.

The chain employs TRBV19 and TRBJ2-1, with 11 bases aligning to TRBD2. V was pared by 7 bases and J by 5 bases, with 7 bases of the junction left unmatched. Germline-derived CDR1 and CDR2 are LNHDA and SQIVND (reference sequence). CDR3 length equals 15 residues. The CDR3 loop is CASIRTSGLNNEQFF. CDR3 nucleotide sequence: TGTGCCAGTATCCGGACTAGCGGGCTTAACAATGAGCAGTTCTTC.

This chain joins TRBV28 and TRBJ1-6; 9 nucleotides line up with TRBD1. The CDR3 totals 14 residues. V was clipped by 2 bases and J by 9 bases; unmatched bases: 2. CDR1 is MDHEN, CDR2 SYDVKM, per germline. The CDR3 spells CASSLRDRVSPLHF. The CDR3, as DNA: TGTGCCAGCAGTTTAAGGGACAGGGTTTCACCCCTCCACTTT.

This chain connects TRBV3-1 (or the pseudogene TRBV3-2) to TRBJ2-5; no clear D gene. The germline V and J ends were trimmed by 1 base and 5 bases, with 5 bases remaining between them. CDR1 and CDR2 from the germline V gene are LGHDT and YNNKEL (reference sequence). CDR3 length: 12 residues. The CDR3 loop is CASSQVPETQYF. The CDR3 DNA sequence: TGTGCCAGCAGCCAAGTCCCGGAGACCCAGTACTTC.

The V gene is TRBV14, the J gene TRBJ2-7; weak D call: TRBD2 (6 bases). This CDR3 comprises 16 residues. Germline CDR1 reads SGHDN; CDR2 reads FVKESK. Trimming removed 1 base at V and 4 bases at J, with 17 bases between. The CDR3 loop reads CASSQAAGTGGYEQYF. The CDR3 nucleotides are TGTGCCAGCAGCCAAGCAGCCGGGACCGGGGGTTACGAGCAGTACTTC.

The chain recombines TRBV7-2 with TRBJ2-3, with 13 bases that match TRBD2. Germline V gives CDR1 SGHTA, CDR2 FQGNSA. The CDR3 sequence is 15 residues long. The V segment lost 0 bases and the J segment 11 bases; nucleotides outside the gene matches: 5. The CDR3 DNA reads TGTGCCAGCAGCTTAGCGGGGACTAGCGGGGAGTGGCAGTATTTT. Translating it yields CASSLAGTSGEWQYF.

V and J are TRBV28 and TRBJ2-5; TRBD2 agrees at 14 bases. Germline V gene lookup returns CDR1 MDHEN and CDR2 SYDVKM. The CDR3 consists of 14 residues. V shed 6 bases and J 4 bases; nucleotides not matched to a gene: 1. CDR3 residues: CASRTSGGAETQYF. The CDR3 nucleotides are TGTGCCAGCAGGACTAGCGGGGGGGCAGAGACCCAGTACTTC. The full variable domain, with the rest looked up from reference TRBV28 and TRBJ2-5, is DVKVTQSSRYLVKRTGEKVFLECVQDMDHENMFWYRQDPGLGLRLIYFSYDVKMKEKGDIPEGYSVSREKKERFSLILESASTNQTSMYLCASRTSGGAETQYFGPGTRLLVL.

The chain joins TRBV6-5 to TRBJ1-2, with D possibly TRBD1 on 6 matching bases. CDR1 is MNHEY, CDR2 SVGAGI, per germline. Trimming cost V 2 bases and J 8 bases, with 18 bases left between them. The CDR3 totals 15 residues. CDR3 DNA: TGTGCCAGCAGTTACAAGCAACAGGGAGCGGGGGGCTACACCTTC. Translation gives CASSYKQQGAGGYTF.

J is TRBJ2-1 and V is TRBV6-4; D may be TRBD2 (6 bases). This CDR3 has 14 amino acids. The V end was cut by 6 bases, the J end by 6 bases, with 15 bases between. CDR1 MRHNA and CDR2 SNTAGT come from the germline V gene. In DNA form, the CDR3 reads TGTGCCAGCAGCCCGCAGCCCGGGGGCAATGAGCAGTTCTTC. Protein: CASSPQPGGNEQFF.

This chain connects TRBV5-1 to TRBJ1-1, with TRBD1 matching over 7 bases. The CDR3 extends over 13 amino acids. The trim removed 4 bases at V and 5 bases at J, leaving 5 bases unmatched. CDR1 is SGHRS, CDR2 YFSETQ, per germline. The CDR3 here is CASSGAGGTEAFF. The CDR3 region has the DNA TGCGCCAGCAGCGGGGCAGGGGGGACTGAAGCTTTCTTT.

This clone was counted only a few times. CDR3 in amino acids: CASSLDGQGMRGGYTF. DNA of the CDR3: TGTGCCAGCAGCTTAGACGGACAGGGGATGAGGGGTGGCTACACCTTC. This chain joins TRBV11-3 and TRBJ1-2; 9 bases are a match to TRBD1. Germline CDR1 SGHNT, CDR2 YENEEA. V dropped 0 bases and J dropped 7; count of bases not matched to a gene: 9. The CDR3 covers 16 residues.

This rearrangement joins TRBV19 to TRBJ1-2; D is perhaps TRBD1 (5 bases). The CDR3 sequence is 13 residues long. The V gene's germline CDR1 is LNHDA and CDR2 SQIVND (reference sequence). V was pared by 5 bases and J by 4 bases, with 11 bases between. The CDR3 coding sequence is TGTGCCAGTAGTCAAATCAGGGTCTATGGCTACACCTTC. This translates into CASSQIRVYGYTF.

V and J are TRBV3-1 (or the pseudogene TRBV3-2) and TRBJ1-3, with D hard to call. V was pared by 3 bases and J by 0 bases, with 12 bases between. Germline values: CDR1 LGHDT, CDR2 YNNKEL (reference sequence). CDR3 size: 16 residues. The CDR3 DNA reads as TGTGCCAGCAGCCAGGGAGGCAGAATCTCTGGAAACACCATATATTTT. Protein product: CASSQGGRISGNTIYF.

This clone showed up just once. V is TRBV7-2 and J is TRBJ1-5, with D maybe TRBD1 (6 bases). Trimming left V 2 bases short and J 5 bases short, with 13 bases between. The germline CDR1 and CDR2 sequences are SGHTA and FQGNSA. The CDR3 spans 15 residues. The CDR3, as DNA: TGTGCCAGCAGCTTAAAACAGGGTGCGGATCAGCCCCAGCATTTT. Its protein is CASSLKQGADQPQHF.

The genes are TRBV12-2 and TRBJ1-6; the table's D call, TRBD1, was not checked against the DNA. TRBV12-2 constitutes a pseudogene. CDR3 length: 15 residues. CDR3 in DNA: TGTGCCACCACCGGACAGGCAAGGGATAATTCACCCCTCCACTTT. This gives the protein CATTGQARDNSPLHF.

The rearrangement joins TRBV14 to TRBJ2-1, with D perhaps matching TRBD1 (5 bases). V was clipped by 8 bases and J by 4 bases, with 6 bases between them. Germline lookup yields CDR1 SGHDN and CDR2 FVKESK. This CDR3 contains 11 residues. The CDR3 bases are TGTGCCAGCCAGGGATACAATGAGCAGTTCTTC. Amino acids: CASQGYNEQFF.

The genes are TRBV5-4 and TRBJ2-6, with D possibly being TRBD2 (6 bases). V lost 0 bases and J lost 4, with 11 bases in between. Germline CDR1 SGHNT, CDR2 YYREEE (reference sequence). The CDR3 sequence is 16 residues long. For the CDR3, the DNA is TGTGCCAGCAGCTTGGAAAGCGGGCGGGGGGCCAACGTCCTGACTTTC. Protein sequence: CASSLESGRGANVLTF. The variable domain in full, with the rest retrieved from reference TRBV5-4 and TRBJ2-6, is ETGVTQSPTHLIKTRGQQVTLRCSSQSGHNTVSWYQQALGQGPQFIFQYYREEENGRGNFPPRFSGLQFPNYSSELNVNALELDDSALYLCASSLESGRGANVLTFGAGSRLTVL.

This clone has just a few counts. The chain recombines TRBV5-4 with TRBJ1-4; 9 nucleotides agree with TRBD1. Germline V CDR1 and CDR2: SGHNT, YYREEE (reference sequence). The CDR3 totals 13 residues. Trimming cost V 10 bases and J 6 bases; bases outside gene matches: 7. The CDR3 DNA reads TGTGCCGTAACCCGGGACAGGGATGAAAAACTGTTTTTT. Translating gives CAVTRDRDEKLFF. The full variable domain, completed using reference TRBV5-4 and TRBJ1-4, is ETGVTQSPTHLIKTRGQQVTLRCSSQSGHNTVSWYQQALGQGPQFIFQYYREEENGRGNFPPRFSGLQFPNYSSELNVNALELDDSALYLCAVTRDRDEKLFFGSGTQLSVL.

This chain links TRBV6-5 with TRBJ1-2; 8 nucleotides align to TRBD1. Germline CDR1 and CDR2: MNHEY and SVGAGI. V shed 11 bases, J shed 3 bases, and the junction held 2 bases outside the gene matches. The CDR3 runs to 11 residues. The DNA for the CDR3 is TGTGCCCTGGACAGGGACTATGGCTACACCTTC. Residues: CALDRDYGYTF.

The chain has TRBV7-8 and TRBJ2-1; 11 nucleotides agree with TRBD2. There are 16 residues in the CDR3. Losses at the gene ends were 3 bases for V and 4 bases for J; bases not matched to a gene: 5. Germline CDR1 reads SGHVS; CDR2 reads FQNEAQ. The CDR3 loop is CASSFPLAGGYNEQFF. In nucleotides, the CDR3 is TGTGCCAGCAGCTTCCCTCTAGCGGGGGGTTACAATGAGCAGTTCTTC.